Shown below are 27 T cell receptor beta chains from a single sample sequenced in a study of CD8+CD57+ T cells in acquired aplastic anemia. Investigators profiled TCR beta VDJ and CDR3 from genomic DNA template. TCRdb reprocessed the reads with MiXCR, giving one entry per CDR3 protein. The sample has hundreds of thousands of distinct CDR3 sequences, around 30% seen once. Patients picked for sequencing had shown CD8+CD57+ cell expansion detected by flow cytometry. Sequenced sample: sorted CD4+, CD8+, or CD8+CD57+ T cells (not recorded which) from PBMCs. Every receptor here comes from a human donor with aplastic anemia.

The V gene is TRBV7-4, the J gene TRBJ1-2; 8 bases agree with TRBD1. CDR1 and CDR2 (germline): SGHVT, SQSDAQ. This CDR3 is built from 17 residues. V was pared by 1 base and J by 6 bases, with 13 bases of the junction left unmatched. The CDR3 region is CASSLVWQGAAGDGYTF. For the CDR3, the DNA is TGTGCCAGCAGCTTAGTATGGCAGGGGGCCGCCGGGGATGGCTACACCTTC. Full variable domain (remainder filled in from reference TRBV7-4 and TRBJ1-2): GAGVSQSPRYKVAKRGRDVALRCDSISGHVTLYWYRQTLGQGSEVLTYSQSDAQRDKSGRPSGRFSAERPERSVSTLKIQRTEQGDSAVYLCASSLVWQGAAGDGYTFGSGTRLTVV.

The chain recombines TRBV5-6 with TRBJ2-7; 8 positions match TRBD2. There are 14 residues in the CDR3. Germline loops: CDR1 SGHDT, CDR2 YYEEEE. Here the CDR3 DNA reads TGTGCTACCCCTCCGGGACTAGAAGACGTCGAGCAGTACTTC. Its translation: CATPPGLEDVEQYF.

This clonotype was counted only a few times. The chain uses TRBV4-1 and TRBJ1-3; 7 bases line up with TRBD1. Germline V gene data show CDR1 as MGHRA and CDR2 as YSYEKL. This CDR3 spans 14 amino acids. Germline trimming cut 2 bases from V and 6 bases from J; bases unmatched to any gene: 4. In DNA, the CDR3 is TGCGCCAGCAGCCAACTGGGACAGAAAAACACCATATATTTT. It is translated as CASSQLGQKNTIYF.

This clonotype appeared many times. The chain recombines TRBV7-9 with TRBJ1-5; no definite D call. In germline, CDR1 is SEHNR, CDR2 FQNEAQ (reference sequence). V lost 2 bases, J lost 3 bases, and 8 bases lay in between. The CDR3 spans 14 residues. CDR3 nucleotides: TGTGCCAGCAGCTTAAGTTGGGACAATCAGCCCCAGCATTTT. Its protein product is CASSLSWDNQPQHF.

CDR3 loop: CATSFLDGFCYF. In DNA form, the CDR3 reads TGTGCCACCAGTTTTCTGGATGGATTTTGTTATTTT. The gene calls are TRBV24-1 and TRBJ2-3; unclear D gene. The V end lost 6 bases, the J end lost 15 bases, and 18 bases lay between the germline ends. Germline CDR1 is KGHDR and CDR2 is SFDVKD. The CDR3 sequence is 12 residues long.

V gene TRBV7-6 combines with J gene TRBJ2-1; TRBD1 is a possible D gene (6 bases). The CDR3 spans 17 residues. V lost 5 bases and J lost 1, with 18 bases in between. Germline-derived CDR1 and CDR2 are SGHVS and FNYEAQ. Here the CDR3 reads CASSPYDEQGSYNEQFF. The CDR3 nucleotides are TGTGCCAGCAGCCCCTACGATGAACAGGGTTCCTACAATGAGCAGTTCTTC.

The chain joins TRBV20-1 to TRBJ2-1, with D unresolved. This CDR3 comprises 15 residues. CDR1 and CDR2 (germline): DFQATT, SNEGSKA (reference sequence). V lost 0 bases to trimming and J lost 3 bases, with 12 bases between them. The CDR3 DNA reads as TGCAGTGCTAGAGATGTCCTCCAAGGCTACAATGAGCAGTTCTTC. It specifies CSARDVLQGYNEQFF.

The chain is built from TRBV2 and TRBJ1-4, with a weak D call TRBD1 (6 bases). The CDR3 runs 13 residues. The germline CDR1 and CDR2 sequences are SNHLY and FYNNEI. The ends were cut back, 5 bases at V and 7 bases at J, with 11 bases in the middle. The CDR3 region is CASSPGGVEKLFF. For the CDR3, the DNA is TGTGCCAGCAGTCCCGGGGGCGTTGAAAAACTGTTTTTT.

V usage is TRBV10-3 and J usage is TRBJ1-2; TRBD1 matches at 12 bases. The junction had 4 bases not matched to a gene; V was cut back by 4 bases and J by 7 bases. This CDR3 is 14 amino acids long. Germline V gives CDR1 ENHRY, CDR2 SYGVKD. Written as DNA, the CDR3 is TGTGCCATCAGTGGAACGGGACAGGGGGCTGGCTACACCTTC. This gives the protein CAISGTGQGAGYTF.

This clonotype has ten or more counts. The J gene is TRBJ2-1, the V gene TRBV15; 9 bases map to TRBD2. Germline trimming cut 0 bases from V and 5 bases from J; bases unmatched to any gene: 2. The CDR3 is 15 amino acids. From germline, CDR1 is LNHNV and CDR2 YYDKDF (reference sequence). CDR3 residues: CATSRESGGNNEQFF. In nucleotides, the CDR3 is TGTGCCACCAGCAGAGAGAGCGGGGGGAACAATGAGCAGTTCTTC.

This clonotype was detected many times. The rearrangement uses TRBV7-3 and TRBJ2-3; a weak D match, TRBD2 (5 bases). V gave up 5 bases and J gave up 1 base, with 10 bases separating them. CDR3 length: 14 amino acids. In germline, CDR1 is SGHTA, CDR2 FQGTGA. The CDR3 DNA reads as TGTGCCAGCAGCATGCGAGCGGGCACAGATACGCAGTATTTT. Translation gives CASSMRAGTDTQYF. The full variable domain, rest sourced from reference TRBV7-3 and TRBJ2-3, is GAGVSQTPSNKVTEKGKYVELRCDPISGHTALYWYRQSLGQGPEFLIYFQGTGAADDSGLPNDRFFAVRPEGSVSTLKIQRTERGDSAVYLCASSMRAGTDTQYFGPGTRLTVL.

This clonotype was observed a few times. The chain combines TRBV13 with TRBJ2-2; perhaps D is TRBD1 or TRBD2 (5 bases each). Trimming took off 0 bases at V and 6 bases at J, with 14 bases between the two ends. The CDR3 has 16 amino acids. Per germline, CDR1 PRHDT and CDR2 FYEKMQ (reference sequence). The CDR3 coding sequence is TGTGCCAGCAGCTTAGGCCTCCGGGGACGGGCCGGGGAGCTGTTTTTT. This encodes CASSLGLRGRAGELFF.

This clonotype was detected a few times. The chain has TRBV7-2 and TRBJ2-7, with a possible D match to TRBD1 (6 bases). V was pared by 0 bases and J by 2 bases, with 14 bases between. This CDR3 is built from 16 residues. CDR1 SGHTA and CDR2 FQGNSA come from the germline V gene. The CDR3 region has the DNA TGTGCCAGCAGCTTAGCCGGCGAGGGGGTCCCCTACGAGCAGTACTTC. Its translation: CASSLAGEGVPYEQYF.

This clonotype has a handful of counts. This chain joins TRBV6-1 and TRBJ1-2; perhaps TRBD1 as D (6 bases). The germline CDR1 and CDR2 sequences are MNHNS and SASEGT. There are 14 residues in the CDR3. Trimming took off 7 bases at V and 8 bases at J, with 20 bases between the two ends. CDR3 coding DNA: TGTGCCAGCACCGAGGACAGATTGGCGGAAGGCTACACCTTC. Its translation: CASTEDRLAEGYTF.

The V call is TRBV30, the J call TRBJ1-1; D gene ambiguous. Trimming cost V 4 bases and J 7 bases, with 13 bases left between them. Germline V CDR1 and CDR2: GTSNPN, SVGIG (reference sequence). The CDR3 consists of 12 residues. CDR3 nucleotides: TGTGCCTGGATTGGGCGTACGAGTGAAGCTTTCTTT. Its protein product is CAWIGRTSEAFF.

In this sample, this clonotype turned up many times. The genes are TRBV2 and TRBJ2-1; possible D gene TRBD2, 5 bases. Germline CDR1 and CDR2: SNHLY and FYNNEI. V was trimmed by 7 bases and J by 9 bases, leaving 22 bases between them. The CDR3 loop spans 15 amino acids. Written as DNA, the CDR3 is TGTGCCAGCATTGTTGGCGGACTCCACGTGAGTGAGCAGTTCTTC. The encoded protein is CASIVGGLHVSEQFF. Using reference TRBV2 and TRBJ2-1 for the parts outside the CDR3, the full variable domain is EPEVTQTPSHQVTQMGQEVILRCVPISNHLYFYWYRQILGQKVEFLVSFYNNEISEKSEIFDDQFSVERPDGSNFTLKIRSTKLEDSAMYFCASIVGGLHVSEQFFGPGTRLTVL.

This clonotype came up a few times. The chain is built from TRBV9 and TRBJ2-2, with TRBD2 matching 11 bases. The CDR3 has 17 residues. The J segment lost 2 bases and the V segment lost 0 bases, leaving 3 bases of the junction unmatched. CDR1 is SGDLS and CDR2 is YYNGEE in the germline V gene. This CDR3 is CASSVGLAGGNTGELFF. The CDR3 DNA reads as TGTGCCAGCAGCGTAGGGCTAGCGGGGGGAAACACCGGGGAGCTGTTTTTT.

This clonotype was recorded at least ten times. The gene calls are TRBV19 and TRBJ1-1; TRBD1 matches 10 bases. CDR1 LNHDA and CDR2 SQIVND come from the germline V gene (reference sequence). This CDR3 contains 15 residues. The V gene end was trimmed by 5 bases and the J gene end by 5 bases; junction bases not matched to a gene: 8. The CDR3: CASSPSTGGFTEAFF. DNA of the CDR3: TGTGCCAGTAGTCCCTCGACAGGGGGCTTTACTGAAGCTTTCTTT.

This clonotype showed up just a few times. V and J are TRBV7-2 and TRBJ2-6; D not resolved. This CDR3 spans 11 amino acids. Germline V gene data show CDR1 as SGHTA and CDR2 as FQGNSA. V shed 5 bases and J shed 9 bases, with 5 bases lying between them. The CDR3: CASSPHNVLTF. CDR3 coding DNA: TGTGCCAGCAGCCCCCACAACGTCCTGACTTTC.

The chain recombines TRBV5-6 with TRBJ1-3; D not certain. This CDR3 comprises 16 residues. V was cut by 3 bases and J by 0 bases, with 13 bases left in between. CDR1 and CDR2 from the germline V gene are SGHDT and YYEEEE. CDR3 amino acids: CASSSRLINSGNTIYF. The CDR3, as DNA: TGTGCCAGCAGCTCTAGATTGATAAACTCTGGAAACACCATATATTTT.

The chain has TRBV4-3 and TRBJ2-7; 15 bases match TRBD2. The CDR3 has 17 residues. V trimming: 6 bases; J trimming: 3 bases; junction bases outside the gene matches: 9. Germline assignment: CDR1 LGHNA and CDR2 YSLEER. CDR3 amino acids: CASRTGTSGGILYEQYF. CDR3 bases: TGCGCCAGCAGAACCGGGACTAGCGGGGGGATACTCTACGAGCAGTACTTC.

The V and J genes are TRBV7-8 and TRBJ1-3; a weak D match, TRBD1 (6 bases). The CDR3 loop spans 16 amino acids. Per germline, CDR1 SGHVS and CDR2 FQNEAQ. Trimming removed 1 base at V and 0 bases at J, with 10 bases between. CDR3 sequence reads: CASSLESGVSGNTIYF. CDR3 DNA: TGTGCCAGCAGCTTAGAATCAGGGGTCTCTGGAAACACCATATATTTT.

The sample holds a few counts of this clonotype. V and J are TRBV5-1 and TRBJ1-6; 10 nucleotides line up with TRBD1. Germline values: CDR1 SGHRS, CDR2 YFSETQ. J lost 4 bases, V lost 5 bases, and 12 bases had no gene match. The CDR3 length is 18 residues. CDR3 nucleotide sequence: TGCGCCAGCAGTAAGGAGACAGGGGGCAGATGGTATAATTCACCCCTCCACTTT. It codes for CASSKETGGRWYNSPLHF.

In this sample, this clonotype turned up a few times. This chain uses TRBV6-1 with TRBJ1-2; TRBD1 is a possible D gene (6 bases). The CDR3 extends over 15 amino acids. V was pared by 6 bases and J by 0 bases, with 14 bases between. Germline loops: CDR1 MNHNS, CDR2 SASEGT. The CDR3 protein is CASSLRGATNYGYTF. CDR3 DNA sequence: TGTGCCAGCAGCCTTAGGGGGGCTACTAACTATGGCTACACCTTC.

This clonotype was found many times. The chain uses TRBV10-2 and TRBJ1-6; D unclear. The germline gives CDR1 WSHSY, CDR2 SAAADI. The CDR3 totals 16 residues. The V and J ends lost 3 bases and 0 bases respectively, with 9 bases between them. CDR3 bases: TGCGCCAGCAGTGACGGCAGGAGCTCCTATAATTCACCCCTCCACTTT. It translates to CASSDGRSSYNSPLHF.

This clonotype was seen many times. The chain couples TRBV10-1 to TRBJ2-7; 8 bases line up with TRBD2. Germline CDR1 WNHNN, CDR2 SYGVQD (reference sequence). The V and J ends lost 6 bases and 1 base, in that order; junction bases with no gene match: 8. The CDR3 is 15 residues long. Here the CDR3 DNA reads TGCGCCAGCAGCACAAGCGGGGGCGAATCCTACGAGCAGTACTTC. Protein: CASSTSGGESYEQYF.

The chain employs TRBV7-2 and TRBJ1-2; D not certain. The germline V gene has CDR1 SGHTA and CDR2 FQGNSA. Trimming took off 1 base at V and 2 bases at J, with 11 bases between the two ends. The CDR3 is 15 residues long. Here the CDR3 reads CASSLGPGLNYGYTF. CDR3 nucleotide sequence: TGTGCCAGCAGCTTAGGACCCGGGCTGAACTATGGCTACACCTTC.